This T cell receptor (beta chain) was identified in a study of blood T cell repertoires in COVID-19. The overall study: In each case, the material was cDNA or gDNA derived from T cells, B-cell-depleted T cells, or PBMCs.

Authors' processing steps: Quantification of nucleated cells was approximated via reference gene primer amplification. Produced via immunoSEQ multiplex PCR; TCRdb's table is partial and in-frame only. V and J calls and clone size are copied from that table; D and trimming were computed from the DNA. The table records some 250,000 clones, about four fifths of them present only once. This CDR3 is built from 16 residues. The V end was cut by 5 bases, the J end by 1 base, with 17 bases between. Germline CDR1 is SEHNR and CDR2 is FQNEAQ (reference sequence). Material: peripheral blood. The chain joins TRBV7-9 to TRBJ2-5; D may be TRBD2 (7 bases). The sequence was obtained from a woman at least 80 years old with COVID-19, enrolled during active disease. CDR3 nucleotide sequence: TGTGCCAGCAGCCCCCGGGGCGGGGGCCTCCAAGAGACCCAGTACTTC. Amino acids: CASSPRGGGLQETQYF.